This TCR beta chain originates from a study of CD8 T cells in Susac syndrome. RNA was extracted with the RNeasy kit, and a quantity of roughly 0.45 to 1 ug was reverse transcribed using random hexamers. TCRdb used MiXCR to reprocess the immunoSEQ multiplex PCR reads, holding one entry per CDR3 protein. This sample has 100,000 to 150,000 distinct CDR3 sequences, with around 94% found just once. V lost 0 bases and J lost 5; bases outside the gene matches: 7. In germline, CDR1 is SGDLS, CDR2 YYNGEE. This CDR3 comprises 15 residues. Study conclusions and caveats: Clonal expansion of Susac CD8+ cells peaked in TEMRA cells, and it also peaked in active patients.

Turning to this clonotype: Antigen unknown.

In blood CD8+ and CD4+ T cells, TCR beta underwent sequencing. The V call is TRBV9, the J call TRBJ2-5, with TRBD2 matching over 7 bases. The source is a human donor with Susac syndrome. The material sequenced was CD8+ T cells from PBMCs. The chain's CDR3 is CASSVGVMGGETQYF. CDR3 nucleotides: TGTGCCAGCAGCGTAGGAGTGATGGGAGGGGAGACCCAGTACTTC.